This is a list of T cell receptor beta chains from one sample in a study of T cells after yellow fever vaccination. MiXCR was run by TCRdb on the 5' RACE reads, yielding one entry per CDR3 protein. The sample lists about 85,000 distinct CDR3 sequences; 13% were seen once. The source was CD8+ T cells not binding an NS4B(214-222) dextramer, sorted from PBMCs, collected less than 25 days after the first yellow fever vaccination. Every receptor here comes from a man aged 18 to 30 who received the YFV17D yellow fever vaccine. Each CDR3 is given with its conserved first and last residue. Each record gives: D gene, J gene, clone size, V gene, CDR3 protein, CDR3 DNA. The D gene is left open where the match is weak. Where a row states a size, it is once, few, many or the class of an expanded clone; other rows omit it.

d_call: TRBD2; j_call: TRBJ2-1; clone_size: -; v_call: TRBV10-3; cdr3_aa: CAISESGLAGWNEQFF; cdr3_nt: TGTGCCATCAGTGAGTCCGGGCTAGCGGGGTGGAATGAGCAGTTCTTC
d_call: -; j_call: TRBJ2-7; clone_size: -; v_call: TRBV30; cdr3_aa: CAWTGSYEQYF; cdr3_nt: TGTGCCTGGACGGGATCCTACGAGCAGTACTTC
d_call: -; j_call: TRBJ2-1; clone_size: many; v_call: TRBV7-9; cdr3_aa: CASSFGVNNEQFF; cdr3_nt: TGTGCCAGTAGCTTCGGGGTGAACAATGAGCAGTTCTTC
d_call: -; j_call: TRBJ1-5; clone_size: few; v_call: TRBV15; cdr3_aa: CATSDDSYSNQPQHF; cdr3_nt: TGTGCCACCAGCGACGACAGCTATAGCAATCAGCCCCAGCATTTT
d_call: -; j_call: TRBJ1-1; clone_size: -; v_call: TRBV5-1; cdr3_aa: CASSAVNTEAFF; cdr3_nt: TGCGCCAGCAGTGCCGTGAACACTGAAGCTTTCTTT
d_call: -; j_call: TRBJ1-1; clone_size: -; v_call: TRBV5-1; cdr3_aa: CASSLGPYGNTEAFF; cdr3_nt: TGCGCCAGCAGCTTGGGACCCTACGGAAACACTGAAGCTTTCTTT
d_call: -; j_call: TRBJ2-4; clone_size: -; v_call: TRBV6-2/TRBV6-3; cdr3_aa: CASSYSIIEGGLAKNIQYF; cdr3_nt: TGTGCCAGCAGTTACTCGATAATCGAGGGGGGGCTAGCCAAAAACATTCAGTACTTC
d_call: TRBD2; j_call: TRBJ2-1; clone_size: -; v_call: TRBV7-2; cdr3_aa: CASSSSGASYNEQFF; cdr3_nt: TGTGCCAGCAGCTCTAGCGGGGCCTCCTACAATGAGCAGTTCTTC
d_call: TRBD2; j_call: TRBJ2-2; clone_size: few; v_call: TRBV11-2; cdr3_aa: CASSLSGGVSGELFF; cdr3_nt: TGTGCCAGCAGCCTTAGCGGGGGGGTATCCGGGGAGCTGTTTTTT
d_call: TRBD2; j_call: TRBJ2-1; clone_size: -; v_call: TRBV7-6; cdr3_aa: CASSLASDLAGLIGEQFF; cdr3_nt: TGTGCCAGCAGCTTAGCGAGTGACCTAGCGGGCCTTATTGGTGAGCAGTTCTTC
d_call: -; j_call: TRBJ2-5; clone_size: -; v_call: TRBV7-2; cdr3_aa: CASSGDIGRETQYF; cdr3_nt: TGTGCCAGCAGCGGGGACATTGGGAGAGAGACCCAGTACTTC
d_call: TRBD2; j_call: TRBJ2-1; clone_size: -; v_call: TRBV6-5; cdr3_aa: CASSYQTSGGGNEQFF; cdr3_nt: TGTGCCAGCAGTTACCAGACTAGCGGGGGGGGGAATGAGCAGTTCTTC
d_call: -; j_call: TRBJ2-3; clone_size: few; v_call: TRBV6-5; cdr3_aa: CASSWDSTDTQYF; cdr3_nt: TGTGCCAGCAGTTGGGACTCAACAGATACGCAGTATTTT
d_call: -; j_call: TRBJ2-1; clone_size: -; v_call: TRBV6-1; cdr3_aa: CASSPPGAGIYNEQFF; cdr3_nt: TGTGCCAGCAGTCCTCCAGGGGCCGGAATTTACAATGAGCAGTTCTTC
d_call: -; j_call: TRBJ2-7; clone_size: few; v_call: TRBV5-8; cdr3_aa: CASSSETPSYEQYF; cdr3_nt: TGTGCCAGCAGCTCCGAGACACCCTCCTACGAGCAGTACTTC
d_call: -; j_call: TRBJ2-2; clone_size: few; v_call: TRBV5-1; cdr3_aa: CASSSTGTPINTGELFF; cdr3_nt: TGCGCCAGCAGTTCTACCGGGACTCCGATCAACACCGGGGAGCTGTTTTTT
d_call: -; j_call: TRBJ2-1; clone_size: few; v_call: TRBV29-1; cdr3_aa: CSVVLTAEQFF; cdr3_nt: TGCAGCGTTGTGCTCACGGCTGAGCAGTTCTTC
d_call: TRBD2; j_call: TRBJ2-2; clone_size: -; v_call: TRBV6-2/TRBV6-3; cdr3_aa: CASSSRTSGGRNTGELFF; cdr3_nt: TGTGCCAGCAGTTCGAGGACTAGCGGGGGCAGGAACACCGGGGAGCTGTTTTTT
d_call: TRBD1; j_call: TRBJ1-1; clone_size: -; v_call: TRBV15; cdr3_aa: CATSREGQGHTEAFF; cdr3_nt: TGTGCCACCAGCAGAGAGGGACAGGGTCACACTGAAGCTTTCTTT
d_call: -; j_call: TRBJ2-7; clone_size: -; v_call: TRBV6-2/TRBV6-3; cdr3_aa: CASSYGGHGYEQYF; cdr3_nt: TGTGCCAGCAGTTACGGCGGGCACGGTTACGAGCAGTACTTC
d_call: TRBD2; j_call: TRBJ2-3; clone_size: -; v_call: TRBV4-3; cdr3_aa: CASSQVSGGAEDTQYF; cdr3_nt: TGCGCCAGCAGCCAAGTTAGCGGGGGGGCGGAAGATACGCAGTATTTT
d_call: -; j_call: TRBJ2-3; clone_size: few; v_call: TRBV4-3; cdr3_aa: CASSQERSVGHTDTQYF; cdr3_nt: TGCGCCAGCAGCCAAGAGAGAAGCGTTGGCCACACAGATACGCAGTATTTT
d_call: TRBD2; j_call: TRBJ2-3; clone_size: -; v_call: TRBV7-6; cdr3_aa: CASRFTSGGADTQYF; cdr3_nt: TGTGCCAGCAGGTTTACTAGCGGGGGGGCGGATACGCAGTATTTT
d_call: TRBD2; j_call: TRBJ2-3; clone_size: few; v_call: TRBV19; cdr3_aa: CASSRELAVPEDTQYF; cdr3_nt: TGTGCCAGTAGCCGAGAACTAGCGGTCCCTGAAGATACGCAGTATTTT
d_call: -; j_call: TRBJ2-5; clone_size: -; v_call: TRBV30; cdr3_aa: CACLGYGLETQYF; cdr3_nt: TGTGCCTGCCTGGGGTACGGGTTGGAGACCCAGTACTTC
d_call: -; j_call: TRBJ2-5; clone_size: few; v_call: TRBV12-3/TRBV12-4; cdr3_aa: CASTPGQNQETQYF; cdr3_nt: TGTGCCAGCACCCCCGGACAGAACCAAGAGACCCAGTACTTC
d_call: -; j_call: TRBJ1-2; clone_size: -; v_call: TRBV9; cdr3_aa: CASSGGGGGYGYTF; cdr3_nt: TGTGCCAGCAGCGGCGGGGGGGGTGGCTATGGCTACACCTTC
d_call: TRBD2; j_call: TRBJ2-5; clone_size: few; v_call: TRBV3-1; cdr3_aa: CASSQEGAGAETQYF; cdr3_nt: TGTGCCAGCAGCCAAGAGGGAGCGGGGGCGGAGACCCAGTACTTC
d_call: -; j_call: TRBJ2-3; clone_size: -; v_call: TRBV14; cdr3_aa: CASSPPPVTDTQYF; cdr3_nt: TGTGCCAGCAGCCCACCCCCAGTCACAGATACGCAGTATTTT
d_call: -; j_call: TRBJ2-3; clone_size: few; v_call: TRBV24-1; cdr3_aa: CATSSPDSKQDTQYF; cdr3_nt: TGTGCCACCAGTAGTCCGGACAGCAAGCAGGATACGCAGTATTTT
d_call: TRBD2; j_call: TRBJ2-3; clone_size: -; v_call: TRBV10-3; cdr3_aa: CAISDSLAGPHTQYF; cdr3_nt: TGTGCCATCAGTGACTCACTAGCGGGGCCTCATACGCAGTATTTT